The present entry profiles one TCR beta chain with its context. Antigen unknown. This sample stems from a study of T cells in localized non-small cell lung cancer. Germline CDR1 reads SGHAT; CDR2 reads FQNNGV. The CDR3 contains 15 residues. V lost 2 bases, J lost 0 bases, and 5 bases lay in between. Study-wide points: Uninvolved neighboring lung showed the greatest T cell clonality, exceeding tumor.

This table comes from immunoSEQ multiplex PCR, and its TCRdb copy is limited to in-frame clones, with some not included. The repertoire holds 23,000 or so clones, around 88% seen once, with approximately 6.3% in the top ten. The sample was peripheral blood, taken before any cancer treatment. This TCR derives from a male donor older than 55 with stage II squamous cell lung carcinoma. The chain uses TRBV11-2 and TRBJ1-6; D possibly corresponds to TRBD1 (5 bases). CDR3 DNA: TGTGCCAGCAGCTTAACAGGCTCCTATAATTCACCCCTCCACTTT. As protein: CASSLTGSYNSPLHF.